Presented here are 26 T cell receptor beta chains from one specimen sequenced in a study of T cells in Graves' hyperthyroidism and ophthalmopathy. Researchers took RNA transcripts and amplified the TCR beta CDR3 regions from them. The HTBI set primed first-round TCR CDR3 RT-PCR. TCRdb independently ran MiXCR on the multiplex PCR reads; one entry per CDR3 protein. Here the sample spans hundreds of thousands of distinct CDR3 sequences, 15% to 20% being singletons. Sequenced material: blood. These TCRs come from a woman aged 25 to 39 with Graves' hyperthyroidism.

This clonotype was counted at least ten times. V gene TRBV6-2 or TRBV6-3 combines with J gene TRBJ2-7; D uncertain. Germline V gene sequence: CDR1 MNHEY, CDR2 SVGEGT. CDR3 length: 12 residues. V lost 7 bases and J 2 bases, leaving 9 bases between the germline ends. The CDR3 DNA sequence: TGTGCCAGCACCAGGATCCCCTACGAGCAGTACTTC. Protein sequence: CASTRIPYEQYF.

This clonotype was observed at least ten times. V and J are TRBV2 and TRBJ2-7, with D possibly TRBD1 on 5 matching bases. Germline CDR1 SNHLY, CDR2 FYNNEI. The germline V and J ends were trimmed by 6 bases and 2 bases, with 14 bases remaining between them. The CDR3 extends over 14 amino acids. CDR3: CASSRQIETYEQYF. The CDR3 nucleotides are TGTGCCAGCAGCAGACAGATTGAGACCTACGAGCAGTACTTC.

In this sample, this clonotype turned up many times. The gene calls are TRBV30 and TRBJ2-7; TRBD1 matches 9 bases. Germline lookup yields CDR1 GTSNPN and CDR2 SVGIG (reference sequence). CDR3 length: 13 amino acids. V lost 4 bases and J lost 9; bases outside the gene matches: 10. CDR3: CAWKPGQGNRQYF. CDR3 in DNA: TGTGCCTGGAAGCCGGGACAGGGTAACAGGCAGTACTTC.

The rearrangement links TRBV20-1 to TRBJ1-1, with D tentatively TRBD1 (5 bases). Looked up from germline, CDR1 is DFQATT and CDR2 is SNEGSKA (reference sequence). This CDR3 has 12 residues. V was clipped by 6 bases and J by 3 bases, with 11 bases between them. The DNA for the CDR3 is TGCAGTGCCCCGCCGGGGGACACTGAAGCTTTCTTT. Amino acid sequence: CSAPPGDTEAFF.

The gene calls are TRBV2 and TRBJ1-5, with 7 bases aligning to TRBD1. With 5 bases clipped from V and 0 bases from J, the junction kept 7 bases outside the gene matches. Germline V gene lookup returns CDR1 SNHLY and CDR2 FYNNEI. This CDR3 region has 16 residues. CDR3 region: CASSPGTVNSNQPQHF. DNA of the CDR3: TGTGCCAGCAGTCCCGGGACAGTTAATAGCAATCAGCCCCAGCATTTT.

This clonotype was observed a few times. V usage is TRBV29-1 and J usage is TRBJ1-1; no firm D call. The CDR3 is 12 amino acids. The V gene's germline CDR1 is SQVTM and CDR2 ANQGSEA. V lost 6 bases and J lost 1, with 9 bases in between. Here the CDR3 reads CSVSAGNTEAFF. In DNA, the CDR3 is TGCAGCGTCTCGGCAGGGAACACTGAAGCTTTCTTT.

The V call is TRBV7-9, the J call TRBJ2-7, with TRBD2 matching over 12 bases. The CDR3 spans 17 residues. Germline CDR1 SEHNR, CDR2 FQNEAQ (reference sequence). Trimming cost V 5 bases and J 5 bases; bases outside gene matches: 13. As DNA, the CDR3 is TGTGCCAGCAGCCCTCGCCGACTAGCGGGAGTTATTAACGAGCAGTACTTC. It encodes CASSPRRLAGVINEQYF.

The sample holds many counts of this clonotype. The chain recombines TRBV20-1 with TRBJ2-7; tentatively, D is TRBD2 (6 bases). V was shortened by 0 bases and J by 7 bases, with 22 bases between the two germline ends. Germline V gene data show CDR1 as DFQATT and CDR2 as SNEGSKA (reference sequence). The CDR3 has 16 amino acids. This chain's CDR3 is CSARDTAGGLMGEQYF. The CDR3 region has the DNA TGCAGTGCTAGAGATACGGCCGGGGGTTTGATGGGGGAGCAGTACTTC.

There are many counts of this clonotype. The V gene is TRBV7-9, the J gene TRBJ1-1; D is undetermined. V was shortened by 5 bases and J by 0 bases, with 7 bases between the two germline ends. CDR3 length: 13 amino acids. Germline assignment: CDR1 SEHNR and CDR2 FQNEAQ (reference sequence). The CDR3 DNA follows: TGTGCCAGCAGCACCTCAATGAACACTGAAGCTTTCTTT. Protein product: CASSTSMNTEAFF.

The chain links TRBV20-1 to TRBJ1-2; D unclear. CDR1 and CDR2 (germline): DFQATT, SNEGSKA (reference sequence). This CDR3 comprises 16 residues. V lost 3 bases and J lost 5, with 22 bases in between. The DNA of the CDR3 is TGCAGTGCTAGCTTTGGAGGGCCTCTTAAAACTTATGGCTACACCTTC. Protein product: CSASFGGPLKTYGYTF.

This clonotype occurred many times. The chain uses TRBV3-1 and TRBJ2-3; D gene uncertain. Germline CDR1 is LGHDT and CDR2 is YNNKEL (reference sequence). V lost 0 bases and J 5 bases, leaving 3 bases between the germline ends. The CDR3 spans 12 residues. CDR3 nucleotides: TGTGCCAGCAGCCAAGAGGGAGATACGCAGTATTTT. It is translated as CASSQEGDTQYF.

In this sample, this clonotype turned up many times. This CDR3 reads CASRQTGGSYNEQFF. The CDR3 DNA reads as TGTGCCAGCAGGCAGACAGGGGGGTCCTACAATGAGCAGTTCTTC. V gene TRBV2 combines with J gene TRBJ2-1; TRBD1 aligns across 9 bases. Germline V gene sequence: CDR1 SNHLY, CDR2 FYNNEI. This CDR3 contains 15 residues. The V gene end was trimmed by 6 bases and the J gene end by 1 base; junction bases not matched to a gene: 4.

This clonotype was seen more than once but under ten times. The J gene is TRBJ1-2, the V gene TRBV20-1; the match to TRBD1 covers 8 bases. This CDR3 is built from 16 residues. Germline values: CDR1 DFQATT, CDR2 SNEGSKA (reference sequence). Unmatched junction bases numbered 11, after V lost 2 bases and J lost 3 bases. CDR3 in DNA: TGCAGTGCTAGACCCCGGACAGGGAATGCTGACTATGGCTACACCTTC. Protein sequence: CSARPRTGNADYGYTF.

In its sample, this clonotype was seen many times. The chain couples TRBV18 to TRBJ2-7; 8 positions agree with TRBD2. CDR3 length equals 16 residues. Germline V gene lookup returns CDR1 KGHSH and CDR2 LQKENI. After removal of 2 bases from V and 0 bases from J, the junction contained 6 bases not matched to a gene. For the CDR3, the DNA is TGTGCCAGCTCACCAGGTGTAGCGGGAAGCTCCTACGAGCAGTACTTC. Protein: CASSPGVAGSSYEQYF. Using reference TRBV18 and TRBJ2-7 for the parts outside the CDR3, the full variable domain is NAGVMQNPRHLVRRRGQEARLRCSPMKGHSHVYWYRQLPEEGLKFMVYLQKENIIDESGMPKERFSAEFPKEGPSILRIQQVVRGDSAAYFCASSPGVAGSSYEQYFGPGTRLTVT.

This clonotype has ten or more counts. The rearrangement joins TRBV5-1 to TRBJ2-1; D is possibly TRBD2 (7 bases). Trimming stripped 5 bases from V and 8 bases from J, with 17 bases between. Germline V gives CDR1 SGHRS, CDR2 YFSETQ. The CDR3 has 14 residues. The CDR3 DNA reads as TGCGCCAGCAGTCCGGGGGGCGGGAGCGATGAGCAGTTCTTC. It translates to CASSPGGGSDEQFF. Full variable domain (missing parts from reference TRBV5-1 and TRBJ2-1): KAGVTQTPRYLIKTRGQQVTLSCSPISGHRSVSWYQQTPGQGLQFLFEYFSETQRNKGNFPGRFSGRQFSNSRSEMNVSTLELGDSALYLCASSPGGGSDEQFFGPGTRLTVL.

This clonotype showed up many times. The chain links TRBV7-9 to TRBJ2-3; D is unclear. CDR3 length: 15 residues. Trimming cost V 1 base and J 8 bases, with 16 bases left between them. CDR1 SEHNR and CDR2 FQNEAQ come from the germline V gene (reference sequence). The CDR3 DNA sequence: TGTGCCAGCAGCTTAGGTGCAGGTACAATAAGTACGCAGTATTTT. Its protein is CASSLGAGTISTQYF.

V is TRBV7-2 and J is TRBJ2-5, with TRBD2 matching over 9 bases. The length of the CDR3 is 15 residues. From germline, CDR1 is SGHTA and CDR2 FQGNSA. The V gene end was trimmed by 6 bases and the J gene end by 2 bases; junction bases not matched to a gene: 7. The CDR3 coding sequence is TGTGCCAGCAGACCCCTAGCGGGGACACAAGAGACCCAGTACTTC. It yields the protein CASRPLAGTQETQYF.

Ten or more counts support this clonotype. This rearrangement joins TRBV11-2 to TRBJ1-1, with no clear D. Germline V CDR1 and CDR2: SGHAT, FQNNGV. This CDR3 comprises 13 residues. V shed 6 bases and J shed 1 base, with 9 bases lying between them. The CDR3 reads CASSSVQNTEAFF. The CDR3 DNA reads TGTGCCAGCAGTTCAGTCCAGAACACTGAAGCTTTCTTT.

This chain uses TRBV6-2 or TRBV6-3 with TRBJ2-1; possibly TRBD2 for D (5 bases). CDR1 is MNHEY and CDR2 is SVGEGT in the germline V gene. The CDR3 length is 16 residues. V lost 7 bases and J 2 bases, leaving 18 bases between the germline ends. This chain's CDR3 is CASNGLGSATYNEQFF. CDR3 coding DNA: TGTGCCAGCAATGGACTCGGGTCTGCAACCTACAATGAGCAGTTCTTC.

This clonotype was detected a few times. V and J are TRBV7-6 and TRBJ2-2; a weak D match, TRBD1 (6 bases). This CDR3 has 15 residues. V was pared by 5 bases and J by 0 bases, with 10 bases between. CDR1 is SGHVS, CDR2 FNYEAQ, per germline. CDR3 coding DNA: TGTGCCAGCAGCCCCGACAGGACGAACACCGGGGAGCTGTTTTTT. Amino acids: CASSPDRTNTGELFF.

The chain joins TRBV2 to TRBJ2-7; the match to TRBD1 covers 8 bases. Per the germline V gene, CDR1 is SNHLY and CDR2 is FYNNEI. The CDR3 is 15 amino acids. V shed 6 bases, J shed 0 bases, and the junction held 7 bases outside the gene matches. CDR3 in amino acids: CASRLDRARSYEQYF. DNA of the CDR3: TGTGCCAGCAGGTTGGACAGGGCCCGCTCCTACGAGCAGTACTTC.

This chain links TRBV7-3 with TRBJ2-7, with 9 bases aligning to TRBD2. This CDR3 contains 17 residues. The germline V gene has CDR1 SGHTA and CDR2 FQGTGA. The V segment lost 6 bases and the J segment 5 bases; nucleotides outside the gene matches: 17. The CDR3 nucleotides read TGTGCCAGCAGTCCACCGACTCGGGCTAGCGGGATCAACGAGCAGTACTTC. Protein product: CASSPPTRASGINEQYF.

This clonotype was seen a few times. The V call is TRBV5-1, the J call TRBJ2-1; weak D call: TRBD1 (6 bases). CDR1 and CDR2 from the germline V gene are SGHRS and YFSETQ. The V and J ends lost 3 bases and 1 base respectively, with 23 bases between them. The CDR3 is 19 amino acids. CDR3 DNA sequence: TGCGCCAGCAGCTGGCGATCCCAGGGGATTAGGGGGTCCTACAATGAGCAGTTCTTC. It is translated as CASSWRSQGIRGSYNEQFF.

This clonotype appeared many times. The chain recombines TRBV6-2 or TRBV6-3 with TRBJ1-5; D uncertain. Germline CDR1 MNHEY, CDR2 SVGEGT. The CDR3 extends over 14 amino acids. V was clipped by 2 bases and J by 4 bases, with 9 bases between them. The CDR3 nucleotides are TGTGCCAGCAGTTACCTGACGGGTAATCAGCCCCAGCATTTT. Translating gives CASSYLTGNQPQHF.

This clonotype was found many times. The rearrangement links TRBV6-1 to TRBJ2-3, with 10 positions matching TRBD2. V shed 8 bases, J shed 4 bases, and the junction held 3 bases outside the gene matches. This CDR3 comprises 13 residues. From germline, CDR1 is MNHNS and CDR2 SASEGT. CDR3 loop: CASWLAGADTQYF. CDR3 coding DNA: TGTGCCAGCTGGCTAGCGGGAGCAGATACGCAGTATTTT.

V usage is TRBV15 and J usage is TRBJ2-7; D not resolved. CDR3 size: 14 residues. Germline CDR1 LNHNV, CDR2 YYDKDF (reference sequence). V lost 1 base, J lost 5 bases, and 12 bases lay in between. The CDR3 DNA reads as TGTGCCACCAGCAGAGGACGTGATGTCGACGAGCAGTACTTC. This sequence encodes CATSRGRDVDEQYF. The variable domain in full, completed from reference TRBV15 and TRBJ2-7, reads DAMVIQNPRYQVTQFGKPVTLSCSQTLNHNVMYWYQQKSSQAPKLLFHYYDKDFNNEADTPDNFQSRRPNTSFCFLDIRSPGLGDTAMYLCATSRGRDVDEQYFGPGTRLTVT.